This TCR beta chain is drawn from a study of blood T cell repertoires in COVID-19 (dated by TCRdb to 2020 to 2021). In terms of the full investigation: The collaborator samples originated in the United States, Italy and Spain and spanned the acute and convalescent phases of COVID-19. The prospective study material was composed of cDNA or gDNA derived from T cells, B-cell-depleted T cells, or PBMCs. Subjects who had been exposed to COVID-19, were actively infected with it, or had recovered from it provided the deeply sampled blood TCRbeta repertoires that made up the dataset. A freely available public database, intended as a resource for researchers studying the immune response to SARS-CoV-2, is where the repertoires were released. Samples came from the ongoing ImmuneRACE study (first 160 participants) plus 1,254 subjects from 6 global collaborators. Nearly every sample came with metadata listing a de-identified subject ID, COVID-19 status, age in years and sex. Where available, HLA class I and class II types were taken from metadata supplied by the sample provider and were not determined by assay-based typing.

The paper as a whole reports these results and caveats: Clinical and demographic metadata were provided uncurated, with the amount varying by source and participant.

The collaborating institutions used their own protocols to collect whole blood in K2EDTA tubes. For TCRbeta analysis, collaborators shipped samples in one of three forms: frozen whole blood, isolated PBMCs, or DNA extracted from either of those sample types. The immunoSEQ Assay, a bias-controlled multiplex PCR, was used to amplify TCRbeta CDR3 regions from genomic DNA. In the authors' own workflow: Nucleated cell counts per sample were estimated from amplification of reference gene primers within the assay. Sequence reads were collapsed and filtered to measure the absolute abundance of every unique TCRbeta CDR3 rearrangement. For each sample, productive Simpson clonality was calculated as the square root of Simpson's diversity index over productive rearrangements. TCRdb stores this immuneACCESS table with in-frame sequences only. Part of the clones is absent; in the studies checked, under half of the shortfall reflects unresolved V genes, and no reason is known for the rest. That table is the source of V, J and clone size, and D and trimming were worked out from the DNA. The sample profile shows approximately 170,000 clones; under 95% of them were found once. The ten largest clones capture around 17% of the sample.

Worth noting for this clone: No antigen is known for it. One base away there is no much larger clone; base qualities are not given.

According to the germline V gene, CDR1 reads MGHRA and CDR2 reads YSYEKL. Counted from cysteine to phenylalanine, this CDR3 has 18 amino acids. Only CDR3 DNA remains: 54 bases, in frame from the first base. V is reduced by 0 bases and J by 5 bases, leaving a spacing of 22 bases between them. The sample taken for sequencing was peripheral blood. The sequence was collected from a man in his 60s with active or convalescent COVID-19. The sequence is built from TRBV4-1 and TRBJ2-5; TRBD2 is a possible D gene, resting on 7 matching bases. The base sequence is TGCGCCAGCAGCCAAGATCCCGGGGGGCCCGTGAATTCCGAGACCCAGTACTTC. Its translation is CASSQDPGGPVNSETQYF.